This TCR beta chain was identified in a study of OX40 agonist ivuxolimab in advanced cancers. Profiled with immunoSEQ multiplex PCR; TCRdb holds only in-frame clones, not every one. The data show 86,000 or so clones, about 90% seen once. The sample here was CD4+ or CD8+ T cells sorted from blood, taken in a trial of the OX40 agonist ivuxolimab. The receptor comes from an adult with an advanced solid tumor such as melanoma, head and neck, liver or kidney cancer.

For the CDR3, the DNA is TGTGCCAGCGTAGATCCGGGACAGGGGCGCGAAAAACTGTTTTTT. Its translation: CASVDPGQGREKLFF. V and J are TRBV2 and TRBJ1-4, with 10 bases lining up with TRBD1. CDR1 and CDR2 (germline): SNHLY, FYNNEI. The CDR3 has 15 residues. V was pared by 8 bases and J by 8 bases, with 11 bases of the junction left unmatched.